Included here is one T cell receptor beta chain sequence, with context. Assay used: immunoSEQ multiplex PCR; TCRdb lists only in-frame clones, some missing. The sample gives 2 million to 2.5 million clones, almost 96% of which show up once; roughly 0.13% is in the top ten. Germline V CDR1 and CDR2: LNHNV, YYDKDF (reference sequence). V was pared by 0 bases and J by 10 bases, with 16 bases between. The CDR3 runs 16 residues. This record belongs to a study of shared clonotypes between healthy human individuals. The overall study: Donors, aged 18 to 49, were a couple of women and three men.

Input material: naive CD4+ T cells sorted from blood. Documented subset: CD45RA+ positively selected. The TCR originated in a man aged 18 to 29 in good health. This sequence joins TRBV15 and TRBJ1-6; D is unclear. The CDR3 region is CATSRDPTAAGSPLHF. Here the CDR3 DNA reads TGTGCCACCAGCAGAGATCCCACCGCCGCCGGGTCACCCCTCCACTTT.